The rows below give T cell receptor beta chains drawn from one sample of a study of blood T cells in healthy people across ages. TCRdb reprocessed the 5' RACE reads via MiXCR and lists one record per CDR3 protein. The table includes 630,000 or so distinct CDR3 sequences, approximately 30% detected once. Sample: blood. These receptors came from a woman of 80 years or more in good health. CDR3s include the opening cysteine and the closing phenylalanine or tryptophan. The D gene is left open where the match is weak.

CDR3: CASSSWADTQYF
D: -
V: TRBV7-2
length: 12

CDR3: CASSFAGVPAEAFF
D: -
V: TRBV12-3/TRBV12-4
length: 14

CDR3: CASSQGTGANYDYTF
D: TRBD1
V: TRBV5-1
length: 15

CDR3: CSASLGNEKLFF
D: -
V: TRBV20-1
length: 12

CDR3: CASSADGSTDTQYF
D: -
V: TRBV2
length: 14

CDR3: CASSQVGGNYGYTF
D: -
V: TRBV4-2
length: 14

CDR3: CASSPLVHGGQPQHF
D: -
V: TRBV4-3
length: 15

CDR3: CASSEAQGRDEQYF
D: TRBD1
V: TRBV6-1
length: 14

CDR3: CASSYSGTYEQYF
D: -
V: TRBV7-9
length: 13

CDR3: CAISSDRESQETQYF
D: TRBD1
V: TRBV10-3
length: 15

CDR3: CAWTGQNYGYTF
D: -
V: TRBV30
length: 12

CDR3: CASSYLSGRVTMNSPLHF
D: -
V: TRBV6-5
length: 18

CDR3: CASSLSGGLSTDTQYF
D: TRBD2
V: TRBV7-8
length: 16

CDR3: CASSTGQGGEAFF
D: TRBD1
V: TRBV5-1
length: 13

CDR3: CASSSGQGKTSNSPLHF
D: -
V: TRBV5-4
length: 17

CDR3: CASSVRELGYGYTF
D: -
V: TRBV5-1
length: 14

CDR3: CASSVSPFYEQYF
D: -
V: TRBV9
length: 13

CDR3: CASSQDRAGGPNTYEQYF
D: TRBD1
V: TRBV14
length: 18

CDR3: CSAGGGQHNEQFF
D: -
V: TRBV20-1
length: 13

CDR3: CASSSSGGYTDTQYF
D: TRBD2
V: TRBV6-5
length: 15

CDR3: CSAREGTFQNQPQHF
D: -
V: TRBV20-1
length: 15

CDR3: CASSYERGQLVLETQYF
D: TRBD1
V: TRBV6-2/TRBV6-3
length: 17

CDR3: CASSQDTQGLVTAPYGYTF
D: -
V: TRBV4-1
length: 19

CDR3: CAWRYRDRGRNTEAFF
D: TRBD1
V: TRBV30
length: 16

CDR3: CASSDFGQGGVNIQYF
D: TRBD1
V: TRBV6-1
length: 16

CDR3: CASSLETGGNGQETQYF
D: TRBD1
V: TRBV5-1
length: 17

CDR3: CASSSPGGGATDTQYF
D: -
V: TRBV12-3/TRBV12-4
length: 16

CDR3: CSATDTGTDTQYF
D: -
V: TRBV20-1
length: 13

CDR3: CASSSWTSTGELFF
D: -
V: TRBV11-1
length: 14

CDR3: CASSVATGKDTQYF
D: -
V: TRBV9
length: 14

CDR3: CASRSSGNEQFF
D: -
V: TRBV12-3/TRBV12-4
length: 12

CDR3: CATSRDVAVAKNIQYF
D: -
V: TRBV15
length: 16

CDR3: CASSVERSNTEAFF
D: -
V: TRBV9
length: 14

CDR3: CSARDREGRGEAQYF
D: TRBD2
V: TRBV20-1
length: 15

CDR3: CASSRDNRGTEAFF
D: -
V: TRBV11-2
length: 14

CDR3: CASSLQPGLAKTDTQYF
D: TRBD2
V: TRBV7-2
length: 17

CDR3: CSAMTNYGYTF
D: -
V: TRBV20-1
length: 11

CDR3: CASSSSQTPWGTEAFF
D: -
V: TRBV7-9
length: 16

CDR3: CSARGGSYEQYF
D: -
V: TRBV20-1
length: 12

CDR3: CASSFYICSAGGIAGPGDTQYF
D: -
V: TRBV11-1
length: 22

CDR3: CASSLGQAIPLHF
D: -
V: TRBV7-9
length: 13

CDR3: CASSVGTGGSGTNVRTF
D: TRBD1
V: TRBV9
length: 17

CDR3: CASSLYSGGGQETQYF
D: TRBD2
V: TRBV4-2
length: 16

CDR3: CASSLETSGGYKDTQYF
D: TRBD2
V: TRBV7-2
length: 17

CDR3: CASSPRAAGVTDTQYF
D: -
V: TRBV7-2
length: 16

CDR3: CASSVEREISYEQYF
D: -
V: TRBV6-6
length: 15

CDR3: CSVKMGQGDYEQYF
D: TRBD1
V: TRBV29-1
length: 14